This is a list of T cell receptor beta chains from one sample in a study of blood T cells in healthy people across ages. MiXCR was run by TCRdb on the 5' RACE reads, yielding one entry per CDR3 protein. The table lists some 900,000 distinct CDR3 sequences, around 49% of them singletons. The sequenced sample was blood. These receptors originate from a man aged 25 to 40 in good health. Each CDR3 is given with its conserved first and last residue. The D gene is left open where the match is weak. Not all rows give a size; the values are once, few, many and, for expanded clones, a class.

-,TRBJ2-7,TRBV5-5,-,CASTFHDVHYEQYF,TGTGCCAGCACCTTTCATGACGTTCACTACGAGCAGTACTTC
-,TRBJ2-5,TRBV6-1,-,CTSRLLKTQYF,TGTACCAGCAGACTGTTGAAGACCCAGTACTTC
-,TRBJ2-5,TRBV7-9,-,CASLVGTDQETQYF,TGTGCCAGCCTAGTCGGTACAGACCAAGAGACCCAGTACTTC
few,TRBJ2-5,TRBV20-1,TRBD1,CSAWGQGLQETQYF,TGCAGTGCTTGGGGACAGGGCCTCCAAGAGACCCAGTACTTC
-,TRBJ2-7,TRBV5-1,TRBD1,CASSSTGALSYEQYF,TGCGCCAGCAGTTCGACAGGGGCGCTCTCCTACGAGCAGTACTTC
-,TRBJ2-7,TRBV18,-,CASSPVGGTAEQYF,TGTGCCAGCTCACCAGTGGGTGGGACGGCCGAGCAGTACTTC
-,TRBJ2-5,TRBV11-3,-,CASRGFGGTETQYF,TGTGCCAGTAGGGGCTTCGGTGGGACCGAGACCCAGTACTTC
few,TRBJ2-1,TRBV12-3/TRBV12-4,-,CASSSSTDSYNEQFF,TGTGCCAGCAGTTCGAGTACAGACTCCTACAATGAGCAGTTCTTC
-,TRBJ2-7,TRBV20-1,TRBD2,CSAPTSGLYEQYF,TGCAGTGCCCCGACTAGCGGCCTCTACGAGCAGTACTTC
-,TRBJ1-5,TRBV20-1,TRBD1,CSARDGTGKRIGNQPQHF,TGCAGTGCTAGAGACGGGACAGGGAAGAGGATCGGTAATCAGCCCCAGCATTTT
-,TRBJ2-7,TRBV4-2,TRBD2,CASSQERAGDVPYEQYF,TGTGCCAGCAGCCAGGAGAGAGCGGGGGACGTCCCCTACGAGCAGTACTTC
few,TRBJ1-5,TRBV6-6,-,CASRPLSIGGSGQPQHF,TGTGCCAGCAGACCACTCAGTATTGGGGGTTCGGGTCAGCCCCAGCATTTT
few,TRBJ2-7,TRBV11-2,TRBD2,CASSLRPSGGYEQYF,TGTGCCAGCAGCTTAAGACCTAGCGGGGGCTACGAGCAGTACTTC
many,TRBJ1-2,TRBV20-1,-,CSARTPLGYGYTF,TGCAGTGCCAGGACACCCCTAGGCTATGGCTACACCTTC
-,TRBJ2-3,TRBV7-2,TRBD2,CASSSLTGAGGSSTDTQYF,TGTGCCAGCAGCTCGCTAACGGGAGCGGGGGGATCCTCCACAGATACGCAGTATTTT
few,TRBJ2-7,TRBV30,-,CAWRGRGIIYEQYF,TGTGCCTGGAGGGGGAGAGGTATTATCTACGAGCAGTACTTC
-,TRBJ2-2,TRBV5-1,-,CASSSVAALNTGELFF,TGCGCCAGCAGCTCGGTTGCGGCCTTGAACACCGGGGAGCTGTTTTTT
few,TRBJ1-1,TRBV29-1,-,CSVDPFGTEAFF,TGCAGCGTTGATCCTTTCGGCACTGAAGCTTTCTTT
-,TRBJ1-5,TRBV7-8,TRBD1,CASSSERTGYQPQHF,TGTGCCAGCAGCTCTGAAAGGACAGGGTATCAGCCCCAGCATTTT
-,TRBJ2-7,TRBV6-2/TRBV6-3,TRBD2,CASSPRLAGVYEQYF,TGTGCCAGCAGTCCCCGGCTAGCGGGGGTATACGAGCAGTACTTC
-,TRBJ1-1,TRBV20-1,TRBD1,CSARDLRQGGNTEAFF,TGCAGTGCTAGAGATTTAAGACAGGGTGGTAACACTGAAGCTTTCTTT
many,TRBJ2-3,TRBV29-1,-,CSVPVFPDTQYF,TGCAGCGTGCCCGTATTCCCAGATACGCAGTATTTT
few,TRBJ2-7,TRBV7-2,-,CASSLGQLGAYEQYF,TGTGCCAGCAGCTTAGGACAGCTCGGCGCTTACGAGCAGTACTTC
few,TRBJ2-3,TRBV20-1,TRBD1,CSASYRGNTHTDTQYF,TGCAGTGCTAGCTACAGGGGAAACACACACACAGATACGCAGTATTTT
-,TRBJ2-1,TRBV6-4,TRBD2,CASRLSGGPRNEQFF,TGTGCCAGCCGCCTGTCGGGGGGGCCTCGGAATGAGCAGTTCTTC
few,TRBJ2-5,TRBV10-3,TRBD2,CAISAGSGVQETQYF,TGTGCCATCAGTGCAGGTAGCGGGGTCCAAGAGACCCAGTACTTC
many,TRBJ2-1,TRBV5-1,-,CASSLRVFDNEQFF,TGCGCCAGCAGCCTTCGAGTCTTCGACAATGAGCAGTTCTTC
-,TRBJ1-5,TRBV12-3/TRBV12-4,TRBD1,CASRGTANQPQHF,TGTGCCAGCAGAGGGACAGCCAATCAGCCCCAGCATTTT
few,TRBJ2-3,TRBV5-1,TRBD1,CASSPGTAADTQYF,TGCGCCAGCAGCCCGGGGACAGCCGCCGATACGCAGTATTTT
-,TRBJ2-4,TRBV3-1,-,CASSQVFGGAKNIQYF,TGTGCCAGCAGCCAAGTTTTCGGCGGAGCCAAAAACATTCAGTACTTC
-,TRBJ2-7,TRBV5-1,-,CASSLYRASYNEQYF,TGCGCCAGCAGCTTGTACAGAGCGTCTTACAATGAGCAGTACTTC
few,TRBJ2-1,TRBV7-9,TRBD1,CASSSIPQGQDNEQFF,TGTGCCAGCAGCTCTATCCCGCAGGGACAGGACAATGAGCAGTTCTTC
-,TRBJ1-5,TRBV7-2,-,CASSFIDNQPQHF,TGTGCCAGCAGCTTTATTGACAATCAGCCCCAGCATTTT
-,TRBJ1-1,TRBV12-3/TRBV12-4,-,CASSPGALIAMNTEAFF,TGTGCCAGCAGTCCGGGGGCCCTTATCGCGATGAACACTGAAGCTTTCTTT
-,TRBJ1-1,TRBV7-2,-,CASSLGIDTEAFF,TGTGCCAGCAGCTTAGGGATTGACACTGAAGCTTTCTTT
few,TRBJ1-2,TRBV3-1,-,CASSQAQGWSYGYTF,TGTGCCAGCAGCCAAGCGCAGGGCTGGAGCTATGGCTACACCTTC
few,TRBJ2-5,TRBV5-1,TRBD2,CASSHLSLAGLETQYF,TGCGCCAGCAGCCACCTCTCTCTAGCGGGGCTAGAGACCCAGTACTTC
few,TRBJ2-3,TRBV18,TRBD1,CASSPPSGGRDTQYF,TGTGCCAGCTCACCACCATCAGGGGGCAGGGATACGCAGTATTTT
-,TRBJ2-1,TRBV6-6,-,CASSRDGPNYNEQFF,TGTGCCAGCAGCCGGGACGGACCTAACTACAATGAGCAGTTCTTC
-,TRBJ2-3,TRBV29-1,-,CSGDGSTGTQYF,TGCAGCGGGGACGGTAGCACAGGTACGCAGTATTTT
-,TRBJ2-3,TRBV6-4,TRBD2,CASSDGGLPTDTQYF,TGTGCCAGCAGTGACGGGGGACTACCCACAGATACGCAGTATTTT
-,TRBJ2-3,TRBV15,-,CATSRLGASTDTQYF,TGTGCCACCAGCAGACTGGGCGCCTCCACAGATACGCAGTATTTT
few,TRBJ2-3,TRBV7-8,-,CASTPWGTDTQYF,TGTGCCAGCACCCCTTGGGGCACAGATACGCAGTATTTT
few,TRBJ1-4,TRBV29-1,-,CSVAKGTNEKLFF,TGCAGCGTTGCCAAGGGGACTAATGAAAAACTGTTTTTT
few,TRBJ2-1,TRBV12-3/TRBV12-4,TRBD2,CASSLNGGAPDEQFF,TGTGCCAGCAGTTTAAACGGGGGGGCCCCAGATGAGCAGTTCTTC
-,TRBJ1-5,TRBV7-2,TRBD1,CASSFYGTGGVNQPQHF,TGTGCCAGCAGCTTTTACGGGACAGGGGGCGTCAATCAGCCCCAGCATTTT
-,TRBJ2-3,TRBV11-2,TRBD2,CASSLDQWTSGATDTQYF,TGTGCCAGCAGCTTAGATCAATGGACTAGCGGGGCGACAGATACGCAGTATTTT